This T cell receptor (beta chain) derives from a study of cytomegalovirus exposure and HLA in healthy donors. Study outcomes and limitations: When analyzed later, the rates of TCR association showed variation by HLA locus, with DRB1 the most and HLA-C the fewest. About 90% or about 30% of the time was how often most TCR beta V segments were productive, according to an earlier analysis.

Use of 60 Vbeta and 13 Jbeta primers characterized the PCR. Assay used: immunoSEQ multiplex PCR; TCRdb lists only in-frame clones, some missing. The table shows some 220,000 clones, with around 88% occurring only once. The CDR3 extends over 15 amino acids. From germline, CDR1 is SGHNT and CDR2 YYREEE (reference sequence). V trimming: 6 bases; J trimming: 7 bases; junction bases outside the gene matches: 13. Details on this clone: Its target is not known.

What was sequenced was PBMCs. This receptor was obtained from a woman aged 18-35 years in good health and CMV-seronegative. The chain links TRBV5-4 to TRBJ2-5; 9 nucleotides align to TRBD2. In nucleotides, the CDR3 is TGTGCCAGCACCACAATAGCGGGGGCCCTGGGGACCCAGTACTTC. It specifies CASTTIAGALGTQYF.